A single sample is the source of the 14 T cell receptor beta chains below, sequenced in a study of shared clonotypes between healthy human individuals. Data came from immunoSEQ multiplex PCR; TCRdb stores just in-frame clones and leaves some out. The sample consists of roughly 1,500,000 clones, approximately 98.5% of them appearing once. Material: naive CD4+ T cells sorted from blood. The subset here: CD45RA+ positively selected. These receptor sequences come from a man younger than 40 in good health.

This rearrangement joins TRBV6-1 to TRBJ2-3; TRBD2 aligns across 8 bases. Losses at the gene ends were 4 bases for V and 2 bases for J; bases not matched to a gene: 8. Germline assignment: CDR1 MNHNS and CDR2 SASEGT. The CDR3 length is 16 residues. This CDR3 is CASSAHSGTPTDTQYF. CDR3 nucleotide sequence: TGTGCCAGCAGTGCCCATAGCGGGACGCCCACAGATACGCAGTATTTT.

This clone was observed a single time. The rearrangement links TRBV12-5 to TRBJ2-1; D remains unclear. Trimming left V 2 bases short and J 6 bases short, with 11 bases between. The CDR3 is 14 residues long. CDR1 is LGHNT and CDR2 is FRNRAP in the germline V gene. This CDR3 is CASGLNALTNEQFF. CDR3 in DNA: TGTGCTAGTGGTTTGAACGCCCTAACCAATGAGCAGTTCTTC. The whole variable domain, filled in from reference TRBV12-5 and TRBJ2-1, reads DARVTQTPRHKVTEMGQEVTMRCQPILGHNTVFWYRQTMMQGLELLAYFRNRAPLDDSGMPKDRFSAEMPDATLATLKIQPSEPRDSAVYFCASGLNALTNEQFFGPGTRLTVL.

V gene TRBV6-5 combines with J gene TRBJ1-2; D is unresolved. Germline-derived CDR1 and CDR2 are MNHEY and SVGAGI. The CDR3 contains 13 residues. V was cut by 5 bases and J by 4 bases, with 11 bases left in between. The CDR3 region is CASSLDEVYGYTF. CDR3 DNA: TGTGCCAGCAGTCTAGACGAGGTCTATGGCTACACCTTC.

This chain joins TRBV27 and TRBJ1-2, with D possibly being TRBD1 (6 bases). Trimming shortened V by 6 bases and J by 4 bases, and 21 bases separated the two germline ends. The germline CDR1 and CDR2 sequences are MNHEY and SMNVEV (reference sequence). The CDR3 is made up of 16 amino acids. The CDR3 is CASSPGARDRFYGYTF. The CDR3 DNA reads as TGTGCCAGCAGCCCAGGCGCCCGTGACAGGTTCTATGGCTACACCTTC.

The chain couples TRBV27 to TRBJ2-5; 9 bases line up with TRBD2. The V gene end was trimmed by 7 bases and the J gene end by 5 bases; junction bases not matched to a gene: 5. CDR3 length: 13 amino acids. The germline V gene has CDR1 MNHEY and CDR2 SMNVEV (reference sequence). The CDR3 DNA follows: TGTGCCAGCAAATCGAGCGGGAGGGAGACCCAGTACTTC. Translation: CASKSSGRETQYF.

This chain uses TRBV19 with TRBJ2-5, with D hard to call. V was clipped by 4 bases and J by 1 base, with 13 bases between them. The CDR3 has 15 residues. Germline values: CDR1 LNHDA, CDR2 SQIVND (reference sequence). The CDR3 protein is CASSTNLRVQETQYF. DNA for the CDR3: TGTGCCAGTAGTACCAACCTTCGGGTCCAAGAGACCCAGTACTTC.

The chain employs TRBV28 and TRBJ1-2; TRBD1 is a possible D gene (6 bases). V lost 5 bases to trimming and J lost 0 bases, with 13 bases between them. This CDR3 comprises 15 residues. Germline values: CDR1 MDHEN, CDR2 SYDVKM. The CDR3 spells CASSPSTGTNYGYTF. CDR3 coding DNA: TGTGCCAGCAGTCCTTCGACAGGAACTAACTATGGCTACACCTTC.

The rearrangement links TRBV28 to TRBJ1-5, with D perhaps TRBD1 (5 bases). The ends were cut back, 4 bases at V and 0 bases at J, with 16 bases in the middle. This CDR3 spans 17 amino acids. CDR1 and CDR2 (germline): MDHEN, SYDVKM. The CDR3 here is CASSSRAPTYSNQPQHF. The CDR3 nucleotides are TGTGCCAGCAGTTCCAGGGCTCCCACCTATAGCAATCAGCCCCAGCATTTT.

The chain carries TRBV27 and TRBJ2-5; D uncertain. V was shortened by 4 bases and J by 8 bases, with 14 bases between the two germline ends. The CDR3 is 13 amino acids. CDR1 MNHEY and CDR2 SMNVEV come from the germline V gene (reference sequence). CDR3 sequence (DNA): TGTGCCAGCAGTTCGCAAGGGTTTTCCACCCAGTACTTC. This encodes CASSSQGFSTQYF.

The chain recombines TRBV2 with TRBJ1-2, with a possible D match to TRBD1 (5 bases). Germline V CDR1 and CDR2: SNHLY, FYNNEI. V was shortened by 7 bases and J by 12 bases, with 24 bases between the two germline ends. The CDR3 sequence is 14 residues long. This chain's CDR3 is CASTGPGPLLRDTF. Here the CDR3 DNA reads TGTGCCAGCACCGGACCGGGACCTTTATTAAGAGACACCTTC.

This sequence joins TRBV19 and TRBJ2-2; D remains ambiguous. CDR3 length equals 12 residues. Germline V gene lookup returns CDR1 LNHDA and CDR2 SQIVND (reference sequence). V was shortened by 11 bases and J by 3 bases, with 10 bases between the two germline ends. The CDR3 spells CALSAYTGELFF. CDR3 sequence (DNA): TGTGCCCTATCGGCGTACACCGGGGAGCTGTTTTTT.

This clone occurred once. V and J are TRBV18 and TRBJ2-5; 12 bases agree with TRBD2. The trim removed 3 bases at V and 2 bases at J, leaving 13 bases unmatched. Per germline, CDR1 KGHSH and CDR2 LQKENI. This CDR3 spans 19 amino acids. The CDR3 is CASSPLVLAGGAIQETQYF. The CDR3 DNA follows: TGTGCCAGCTCACCCCTCGTACTAGCGGGAGGAGCCATACAAGAGACCCAGTACTTC.

The chain recombines TRBV7-2 with TRBJ1-2, with a tentative D call TRBD1 (6 bases). Deletions cut 5 bases from V and 4 bases from J, with 14 bases between. This CDR3 spans 14 amino acids. Germline CDR1 reads SGHTA; CDR2 reads FQGNSA. The CDR3 protein is CASSPGTIVYGYTF. In DNA, the CDR3 is TGTGCCAGCAGCCCCGGGACAATTGTCTATGGCTACACCTTC.

This chain links TRBV4-3 with TRBJ2-5; D might be TRBD1 (5 bases). This CDR3 region has 15 residues. In germline, CDR1 is LGHNA, CDR2 YSLEER. Trimming left V 4 bases short and J 1 base short, with 13 bases between. The CDR3 protein is CASSRMLGRQETQYF. Written as DNA, the CDR3 is TGCGCCAGCAGCCGGATGTTGGGGCGCCAAGAGACCCAGTACTTC.